This is a list of T cell receptor beta chains from one sample in a study of hypomethylating agent response in myelodysplastic syndrome. Repertoires were generated with immunoSEQ multiplex PCR, while TCRdb's copy carries only in-frame clones and drops some. The data hold 3,000 to 3,500 clones, with almost 85% observed a single time. This sample comprised bone marrow, obtained before or after starting hypomethylating agent treatment for myelodysplastic syndrome (not recorded which). The receptor set was obtained from a human donor with myelodysplastic syndrome. Each CDR3 is given with its conserved first and last residue. D genes are given only for firm matches. Size is stated for part of the rows, as once, few or many counts, or as a class when the clone is expanded.

j_gene	abundance	d_gene	v_gene	CDR3nt	CDR3aa
TRBJ1-4	-	TRBD1	TRBV6-5	TGTGCCAGCATGAGGACAGGGGGCATTGAAAAACTGTTTTTT	CASMRTGGIEKLFF
TRBJ2-3	-	-	TRBV7-8	TGTGCCAGCAGCTTAGACCCTCGTAGCGATACGCAGTATTTT	CASSLDPRSDTQYF
TRBJ2-1	-	-	TRBV5-6	TGTGCCAGCAAGGTGAGGGACGAGCAGTTCTTC	CASKVRDEQFF
TRBJ2-1	few	-	TRBV30	TGTGCCTGGAGGGGATACAATGAGCAGTTCTTC	CAWRGYNEQFF
TRBJ2-3	-	TRBD2	TRBV2	TGTGCCAGCAACCCATCGGGGGGGAGGACAGATACGCAGTATTTT	CASNPSGGRTDTQYF
TRBJ1-3	-	TRBD1	TRBV30	TGTGCCTGGGGGACAGGGGGCTCTGGAAACACCATATATTTT	CAWGTGGSGNTIYF
TRBJ2-3	-	-	TRBV5-1	TGCGCCAGCAGCTTGGGGCAGGTCCGCACAGATACGCAGTATTTT	CASSLGQVRTDTQYF
TRBJ2-5	-	TRBD2	TRBV7-7	TGTGCCAGCAGTCCTAGCGGGAGGGCCGGGGAGACCCAGTACTTC	CASSPSGRAGETQYF
TRBJ1-1	-	-	TRBV29-1	TGCAGCGTTGAAGGGGAGTCCATGAACACTGAAGCTTTCTTT	CSVEGESMNTEAFF
TRBJ2-7	-	TRBD2	TRBV5-1	TGCGCCAGCAGCTTGGCCGGTGGACTAGCCTACGAGCAGTACTTC	CASSLAGGLAYEQYF
TRBJ2-7	-	-	TRBV13	TGTGCCAGCTCCCTTAGGGAGCCCGCCTACGAGCAGTACTTC	CASSLREPAYEQYF
TRBJ2-5	-	-	TRBV2	TGTGCCGACCGGAGGGGGCTCCAAGAGACCCAGTACTTC	CADRRGLQETQYF
TRBJ1-2	-	TRBD1	TRBV5-4	TGTGCCAGCAGGGAAACAGGGGAGGATGACTACACCTTC	CASRETGEDDYTF
TRBJ2-7	-	TRBD1	TRBV7-2	TGTGCCAGCAGCCCCTCTCCGGGACAGGGGTTATACGAGCAGTACTTC	CASSPSPGQGLYEQYF
TRBJ2-3	-	-	TRBV5-5	TGTGCCAGCAGCCCGGGGGCGGCAGATACGCAGTATTTT	CASSPGAADTQYF
TRBJ1-5	-	-	TRBV5-5	TGTGCCAGCAGCTATAGCGGTTTTTCTTATCAGCCCCAGCATTTT	CASSYSGFSYQPQHF
TRBJ2-5	-	TRBD1	TRBV6-5	TGTGCCAGTGCCAAATCCAGGGGGCCGGGAGAGACCCAGTACTTC	CASAKSRGPGETQYF
TRBJ2-2	-	TRBD2	TRBV11-2	TGTGCCAGCAGCTTAGCAAGCCTAGCGGGGATCACCGGGGAGCTGTTTTTT	CASSLASLAGITGELFF
TRBJ2-1	-	TRBD2	TRBV5-4	TGTGCCAGCAGCTCGAAGAGCACGGGACTAGCGCGCAATGAGCAGTTCTTC	CASSSKSTGLARNEQFF
TRBJ1-4	-	-	TRBV6-1	TGTGCCAGCAGTGAGGCGGGACTAAATGAAAAACTGTTTTTT	CASSEAGLNEKLFF
TRBJ1-6	-	-	TRBV7-8	TGTGCCAGCAGCCAAACTGCAGGGGTAGGGTCACCCCTCCACTTT	CASSQTAGVGSPLHF
TRBJ1-1	-	-	TRBV5-4	TGTGCCAGCAGCTTGGCCGGGGGGCTCCAGATGAACACTGAAGCTTTCTTT	CASSLAGGLQMNTEAFF
TRBJ1-2	-	TRBD1	TRBV19	TGTGCCAGTAGTTTGACCGGGACAGTTTATGGCTACACCTTC	CASSLTGTVYGYTF
TRBJ2-7	-	-	TRBV11-3	TGTGCCAGCAGCAGGCGACAGGACTCGGGAAACGAGCAGTACTTC	CASSRRQDSGNEQYF
TRBJ2-1	-	-	TRBV5-4	TGTGCCAGCAGCCGATCACTAGGGATAGACAATGAGCAGTTCTTC	CASSRSLGIDNEQFF
TRBJ2-1	-	-	TRBV11-2	TGTGCCAGCAGCTTCAATGAGCAGTTCTTC	CASSFNEQFF
TRBJ2-7	once	-	TRBV27	TGTGCCAGCAGTCCCTTACCCGAGCAGTACTTC	CASSPLPEQYF
TRBJ2-1	-	TRBD2	TRBV2	TGTGCCAGCAGTGATGGGACTAGCGGGGTGAGCTCCTACAATGAGCAGTTCTTC	CASSDGTSGVSSYNEQFF
TRBJ2-5	few	TRBD2	TRBV4-2	TGTGCCAGCAGCCCGACCTTCAGGGGACTAGAGGCTCCCGAGACCCAGTACTTC	CASSPTFRGLEAPETQYF
TRBJ2-2	-	TRBD1	TRBV28	TGTGCCACCCGGACAGGGGGCGCGACCGGGGAGCTGTTTTTT	CATRTGGATGELFF
TRBJ2-7	-	-	TRBV9	TGTGCCAGCAGCGTAGGGGGCCAGTCGGAAAAATACGAGCAGTACTTC	CASSVGGQSEKYEQYF
TRBJ2-1	-	-	TRBV7-9	TGTGCCAGCAGCACATCGGGACTCCCGGTACCGCAGTTCTTC	CASSTSGLPVPQFF
TRBJ2-7	-	-	TRBV28	TGTGCCAGTGGCACGCCCTACTACGAGCAGTACTTC	CASGTPYYEQYF
TRBJ2-2	once	-	TRBV6-1	TGTGCCAGCGTCATAGTCGGGGAGCTGTTTTTT	CASVIVGELFF
TRBJ2-1	-	TRBD1	TRBV19	TGTGCCAGTAGTATCCCCAGGGGGACCTACAATGAGCAGTTCTTC	CASSIPRGTYNEQFF
TRBJ2-5	-	TRBD2	TRBV13	TGTGCCAGCAGCCTGCCGGGAGGGGCGCAAGAGACCCAGTACTTC	CASSLPGGAQETQYF
TRBJ2-7	-	TRBD1	TRBV27	TGTGCCAGCAGTTTAGCCTCGACAGGGGTCGGCGAGCAGTACTTC	CASSLASTGVGEQYF